This T cell receptor (beta chain) derives from a study of shared clonotypes between healthy human individuals. Whole-study results and caveats: Clonotype sharing among donors was expected to depend on sequencing depth. Generally, naive subsets came out with larger estimated richness than memory subsets.

The assay was immunoSEQ multiplex PCR, and TCRdb's table has in-frame clones only and misses some. The sample holds roughly 2,300,000 clones; less than 95% are singletons and the top ten take around 0.35%. Trimming took 0 bases from V and 2 from J, leaving 11 bases between them. The CDR3 loop spans 15 amino acids. The germline CDR1 and CDR2 sequences are MNHEY and SVGAGI. About this clone: Its specificity is not known.

The sample taken for sequencing was naive CD4+ T cells from PBMCs. Subset reported: CD45RA+ positively selected. The sequence was collected from a man aged 18 to 30 in good health. Some clones in this sample may be carry-over from other donors' samples. V and J are TRBV6-5 and TRBJ2-7; unclear D gene. The CDR3 DNA reads TGTGCCAGCAGTTACTCGAGACCCGGCGCCTACGAGCAGTACTTC. Its translation is CASSYSRPGAYEQYF.